The 30 T cell receptor beta chains below all came from one sample that was sequenced in a study of control samples from healthy donors and cancer patients. The assay was immunoSEQ multiplex PCR, and TCRdb's table has in-frame clones only and misses some. The profile covers under 85,000 clones, with around 95% appearing a single time and approximately 6% taken by the ten largest. Material for sequencing was blood. These receptor sequences come from a woman aged 35 to 49 in good health.

The chain combines TRBV6-6 with TRBJ2-3; D is undetermined. Germline V gives CDR1 MNHNY, CDR2 SVGAGI (reference sequence). V gave up 6 bases and J gave up 4 bases, with 14 bases separating them. The CDR3 runs to 14 residues. Written as DNA, the CDR3 is TGTGCCAGCAGACTTCTCCCCGGTTCAGATACGCAGTATTTT. Protein product: CASRLLPGSDTQYF.

The chain recombines TRBV5-1 with TRBJ1-3; 7 bases agree with TRBD1. CDR1 is SGHRS, CDR2 YFSETQ, per germline. The CDR3 has 18 residues. V dropped 1 base and J dropped 0; count of bases not matched to a gene: 10. CDR3: CASSLWGLRDSSGNTIYF. The CDR3 bases are TGCGCCAGCAGCTTGTGGGGATTAAGGGACAGCTCTGGAAACACCATATATTTT.

CDR3 in amino acids: CASSQDSLAGGPYEQYF. Written as DNA, the CDR3 is TGTGCCAGCAGCCAAGATTCATTGGCGGGGGGGCCCTACGAGCAGTACTTC. The rearrangement uses TRBV3-1 (or the pseudogene TRBV3-2) and TRBJ2-7, with 9 bases identical to TRBD2. This CDR3 region has 17 residues. The V and J ends lost 0 bases and 2 bases, in that order; junction bases with no gene match: 8. Germline V CDR1 and CDR2: LGHDT, YNNKEL (reference sequence).

V is TRBV15 and J is TRBJ1-6; a weak D match, TRBD1 (5 bases). This CDR3 region has 17 residues. The ends were cut back, 1 base at V and 0 bases at J, with 10 bases in the middle. The V gene's germline CDR1 is LNHNV and CDR2 YYDKDF (reference sequence). The CDR3 DNA reads as TGTGCCACCAGCAGAGGTGAGGGGAGCTCCTATAATTCACCCCTCCACTTT. This encodes CATSRGEGSSYNSPLHF.

The J gene is TRBJ1-4, the V gene TRBV7-9, with TRBD1 as a possible D gene (6 bases). With 4 bases removed from V and 8 bases from J, the gap between germline ends came to 14 bases. The CDR3 runs 14 residues. CDR1 and CDR2 from the germline V gene are SEHNR and FQNEAQ (reference sequence). As DNA, the CDR3 is TGTGCCAGCAGCTCGCAGGGGATAGAAGAAAAACTGTTTTTT. Translated: CASSSQGIEEKLFF.

The chain uses TRBV18 and TRBJ2-2; 8 positions match TRBD2. The ends lost 4 bases at V and 1 base at J; junction bases unmatched: 14. CDR3 length: 19 amino acids. Looked up from germline, CDR1 is KGHSH and CDR2 is LQKENI. CDR3 bases: TGTGCCAGCTCACTTGGGGGTAGCGGGGATATCCTGAACACCGGGGAGCTGTTTTTT. Its translation: CASSLGGSGDILNTGELFF.

V and J are TRBV3-1 (or the pseudogene TRBV3-2) and TRBJ2-7; TRBD1 might be the D (5 bases). There are 15 residues in the CDR3. Trimming took off 0 bases at V and 4 bases at J, with 13 bases between the two ends. CDR1 is LGHDT, CDR2 YNNKEL, per germline (reference sequence). Here the CDR3 reads CASSQDPSHRYEQYF. For the CDR3, the DNA is TGTGCCAGCAGCCAAGATCCCAGTCACAGGTACGAGCAGTACTTC.

This clone was observed once. V gene TRBV11-3 combines with J gene TRBJ2-1, with D possibly TRBD1 on 5 matching bases. Deletions cut 6 bases from V and 5 bases from J, with 8 bases between. This CDR3 has 12 amino acids. Germline V lookup: CDR1 SGHNT, CDR2 YENEEA. In nucleotides, the CDR3 is TGTGCCAGCAGTGGGGCTGACAATGAGCAGTTCTTC. Translation: CASSGADNEQFF.

The V call is TRBV6-1, the J call TRBJ2-7; no clear D gene. The CDR3 is made up of 13 amino acids. Germline CDR1 is MNHNS and CDR2 is SASEGT. V was clipped by 3 bases and J by 4 bases, with 10 bases between them. CDR3 coding DNA: TGTGCCAGCAGTGATACAGATTGGTACGAGCAGTACTTC. It yields the protein CASSDTDWYEQYF.

This clone was seen once. The chain joins TRBV11-2 to TRBJ2-7, with TRBD2 matching 12 bases. V lost 5 bases and J lost 4; bases outside the gene matches: 3. The length of the CDR3 is 14 residues. CDR1 and CDR2 (germline): SGHAT, FQNNGV. Written as DNA, the CDR3 is TGTGCCAGCAGCACGACTAGCGGGGGTTACGAGCAGTACTTC. As protein: CASSTTSGGYEQYF.

V gene TRBV29-1 combines with J gene TRBJ1-1; 7 nucleotides align to TRBD1. The CDR3 covers 13 residues. In germline, CDR1 is SQVTM, CDR2 ANQGSEA. The junction had 6 bases not matched to a gene; V was cut back by 8 bases and J by 0 bases. CDR3 residues: CSTNRGLNTEAFF. The CDR3 bases are TGCAGCACGAACAGGGGTCTGAACACTGAAGCTTTCTTT.

The chain joins TRBV5-1 to TRBJ2-7; possible D gene TRBD2, 6 bases. The V gene's germline CDR1 is SGHRS and CDR2 YFSETQ. The ends were cut back, 3 bases at V and 0 bases at J, with 13 bases in the middle. The CDR3 is 15 amino acids. The CDR3 here is CASSSLERASYEQYF. The CDR3 nucleotides are TGCGCCAGCAGCTCTCTTGAGCGGGCCTCCTACGAGCAGTACTTC. Based on the CDR3 plus reference TRBV5-1 and TRBJ2-7, the full variable domain is KAGVTQTPRYLIKTRGQQVTLSCSPISGHRSVSWYQQTPGQGLQFLFEYFSETQRNKGNFPGRFSGRQFSNSRSEMNVSTLELGDSALYLCASSSLERASYEQYFGPGTRLTVT.

In DNA, the CDR3 is TGTGCCAGCAGCCTTAGCGGATATAGCACAGATACGCAGTATTTT. Its translation is CASSLSGYSTDTQYF. The chain recombines TRBV7-6 with TRBJ2-3; possible D gene TRBD2, 6 bases. V was clipped by 5 bases and J by 0 bases, with 12 bases between them. The germline V gene has CDR1 SGHVS and CDR2 FNYEAQ. The CDR3 loop spans 15 amino acids. Based on the CDR3 plus reference TRBV7-6 and TRBJ2-3, the full variable domain is GAGVSQSPRYKVTKRGQDVALRCDPISGHVSLYWYRQALGQGPEFLTYFNYEAQQDKSGLPNDRFSAERPEGSISTLTIQRTEQRDSAMYRCASSLSGYSTDTQYFGPGTRLTVL.

The J gene is TRBJ1-2, the V gene TRBV6-1; no firm D call. This CDR3 is 13 amino acids long. V was clipped by 1 base and J by 8 bases, with 11 bases between them. Germline values: CDR1 MNHNS, CDR2 SASEGT. CDR3 amino acids: CASSEETVGGYTF. CDR3 in DNA: TGTGCCAGCAGTGAAGAGACCGTCGGGGGCTACACCTTC.

The V gene is TRBV7-2, the J gene TRBJ1-2; D is undetermined. CDR1 SGHTA and CDR2 FQGNSA come from the germline V gene. The CDR3 sequence is 13 residues long. V gave up 2 bases and J gave up 6 bases, with 10 bases separating them. Here the CDR3 DNA reads TGTGCCAGCAGCTTAACTCAGTTTAATGGCTACACCTTC. This translates into CASSLTQFNGYTF.

The rearrangement joins TRBV5-4 to TRBJ1-2; 9 bases are shared with TRBD1. The CDR3 spans 15 residues. The V gene's germline CDR1 is SGHNT and CDR2 YYREEE (reference sequence). The J segment lost 3 bases and the V segment lost 4 bases, leaving 7 bases of the junction unmatched. The CDR3 protein is CASSAGQGRDYGYTF. In nucleotides, the CDR3 is TGTGCCAGCAGCGCCGGACAGGGGAGGGACTATGGCTACACCTTC.

This chain uses TRBV12-5 with TRBJ2-1, with a weak D call TRBD1 (5 bases). V shed 2 bases and J shed 11 bases, with 13 bases lying between them. Per germline, CDR1 LGHNT and CDR2 FRNRAP. The CDR3 is made up of 13 amino acids. Written as DNA, the CDR3 is TGTGCTAGTGGTTTGACCCAGACAGTGAAGCAGTTCTTC. Residues: CASGLTQTVKQFF.

The chain carries TRBV9 and TRBJ1-3; possibly TRBD1 for D (5 bases). Germline V gives CDR1 SGDLS, CDR2 YYNGEE. V was trimmed by 0 bases and J by 4 bases, leaving 11 bases between them. This CDR3 has 15 residues. CDR3 residues: CASSVDDGAGNTIYF. The CDR3 nucleotides read TGTGCCAGCAGCGTAGATGATGGGGCGGGAAACACCATATATTTT.

Within the sample, this clone is medium-sized (0.01 to 0.1%). This chain joins TRBV6-4 and TRBJ2-1, with D perhaps matching TRBD2 (5 bases). Germline loops: CDR1 MRHNA, CDR2 SNTAGT. Between the trimmed V and J ends, which lost 0 bases and 7 bases, there was a span of 10 bases. The CDR3 totals 14 residues. The CDR3 sequence: CASSDSEGGNEQFF. The CDR3 DNA reads TGTGCCAGCAGTGACTCCGAGGGTGGTAATGAGCAGTTCTTC.

The chain carries TRBV28 and TRBJ2-2; TRBD2 agrees at 8 bases. The CDR3 is 17 residues long. Germline trimming cut 6 bases from V and 5 bases from J; bases unmatched to any gene: 14. Looked up from germline, CDR1 is MDHEN and CDR2 is SYDVKM. This chain's CDR3 is CASSRPLSGGRTGELFF. CDR3 coding DNA: TGTGCCAGCAGCAGACCCCTCAGCGGGGGTCGGACCGGGGAGCTGTTTTTT.

This clone was detected once. This chain joins TRBV7-2 and TRBJ2-7, with 14 nucleotides matching TRBD2. The germline V gene encodes CDR1 SGHTA and CDR2 FQGNSA. V dropped 5 bases and J dropped 5; count of bases not matched to a gene: 8. This CDR3 has 16 residues. In nucleotides, the CDR3 is TGTGCCAGCAGCCTCAGACTAGCGGGAGGGGTCCACGAGCAGTACTTC. Protein sequence: CASSLRLAGGVHEQYF.

The J gene is TRBJ1-4, the V gene TRBV10-1; weak D call: TRBD1 (6 bases). The CDR3 length is 14 residues. V was shortened by 2 bases and J by 8 bases, with 12 bases between the two germline ends. CDR1 and CDR2 from the germline V gene are WNHNN and SYGVQD (reference sequence). The CDR3 DNA follows: TGCGCCAGCAGTGAGGTGGGGGGCAGGGAAAAACTGTTTTTT. It translates to CASSEVGGREKLFF.

This chain connects TRBV28 to TRBJ1-3; D is unresolved. The CDR3 totals 13 residues. Trimming took off 6 bases at V and 0 bases at J, with 6 bases between the two ends. The V gene's germline CDR1 is MDHEN and CDR2 SYDVKM. The CDR3 DNA reads TGTGCCAGCAGAGCCCCCTCTGGAAACACCATATATTTT. Protein sequence: CASRAPSGNTIYF.

This sequence joins TRBV5-5 and TRBJ1-2; D not resolved. V was cut by 1 base and J by 1 base, with 14 bases left in between. The CDR3 sequence is 16 residues long. Germline-derived CDR1 and CDR2 are SGHKS and YYEKEE (reference sequence). For the CDR3, the DNA is TGTGCCAGCAGCTTGTCATCCAGGAACTTTAACTATGGCTACACCTTC. It is translated as CASSLSSRNFNYGYTF.

The rearrangement uses TRBV27 and TRBJ2-3; 7 nucleotides align to TRBD2. The germline V gene encodes CDR1 MNHEY and CDR2 SMNVEV (reference sequence). The CDR3 sequence is 15 residues long. Trimming at V came to 8 bases and at J to 2 bases, leaving 10 bases not matched to a gene. CDR3 coding DNA: TGTGCCAGCCAACGGATGCGGGGGACCACAGATACGCAGTATTTT. Translation: CASQRMRGTTDTQYF.

The chain employs TRBV11-2 and TRBJ2-5, with 14 bases fitting TRBD2. The CDR3 runs to 16 residues. In germline, CDR1 is SGHAT, CDR2 FQNNGV. V was clipped by 1 base and J by 4 bases; unmatched bases: 2. The CDR3, as DNA: TGTGCCAGCAGCTTAGTTGGGACTAGCGGGGGAGAGACCCAGTACTTC. Protein sequence: CASSLVGTSGGETQYF.

The rearrangement links TRBV6-2 or TRBV6-3 to TRBJ2-7; 8 nucleotides match TRBD2. The CDR3 totals 14 residues. With V trimmed by 2 bases and J by 4 bases, 4 bases remained unmatched. Germline V gene sequence: CDR1 MNHEY, CDR2 SVGEGT. The CDR3 region has the DNA TGTGCCAGCAGTTACCGGACTAGCCGGTACGAGCAGTACTTC. Its protein product is CASSYRTSRYEQYF.

The V call is TRBV5-1, the J call TRBJ1-4; 7 bases map to TRBD1. CDR1 and CDR2 (germline): SGHRS, YFSETQ. Losses at the gene ends were 4 bases for V and 3 bases for J; bases not matched to a gene: 12. The CDR3 is made up of 17 amino acids. CDR3 in DNA: TGCGCCAGCAGCGCCCGACAGGGAAGGAGGGCTAATGAAAAACTGTTTTTT. Translated: CASSARQGRRANEKLFF.

This chain connects TRBV7-2 to TRBJ1-6; 11 bases are a match to TRBD1. J was trimmed by 6 bases and V by 5 bases; bases with no gene match: 3. Germline assignment: CDR1 SGHTA and CDR2 FQGNSA. The CDR3 has 15 amino acids. This chain's CDR3 is CASSEGQGVNSPLHF. The CDR3 coding sequence is TGTGCCAGCAGCGAGGGACAGGGGGTTAATTCACCCCTCCACTTT.

The chain recombines TRBV19 with TRBJ1-1; a weak D match, TRBD1 (6 bases). Germline CDR1 is LNHDA and CDR2 is SQIVND (reference sequence). The length of the CDR3 is 14 residues. V was clipped by 8 bases and J by 0 bases, with 13 bases between them. The CDR3 reads CASGRQVLNTEAFF. The DNA for the CDR3 is TGTGCCAGTGGTAGACAGGTTTTGAACACTGAAGCTTTCTTT.